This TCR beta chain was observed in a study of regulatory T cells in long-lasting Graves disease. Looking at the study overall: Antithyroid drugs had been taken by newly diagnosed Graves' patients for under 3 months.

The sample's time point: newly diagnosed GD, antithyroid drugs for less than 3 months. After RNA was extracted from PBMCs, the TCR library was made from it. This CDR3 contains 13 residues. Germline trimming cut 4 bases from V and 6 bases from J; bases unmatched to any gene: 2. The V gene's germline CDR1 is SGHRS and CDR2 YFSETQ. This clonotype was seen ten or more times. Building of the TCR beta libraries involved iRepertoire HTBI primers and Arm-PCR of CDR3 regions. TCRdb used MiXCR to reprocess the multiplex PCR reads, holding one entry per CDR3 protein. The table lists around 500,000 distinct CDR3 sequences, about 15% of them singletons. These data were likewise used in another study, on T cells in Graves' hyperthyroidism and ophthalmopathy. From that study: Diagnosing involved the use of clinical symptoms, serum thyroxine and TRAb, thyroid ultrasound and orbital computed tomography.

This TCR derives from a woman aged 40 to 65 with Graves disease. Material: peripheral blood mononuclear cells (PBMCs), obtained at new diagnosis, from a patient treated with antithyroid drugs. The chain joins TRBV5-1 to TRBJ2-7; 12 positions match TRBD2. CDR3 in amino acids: CASSAGLAGEQYF. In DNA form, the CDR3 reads TGCGCCAGCAGCGCGGGACTAGCGGGCGAGCAGTACTTC.